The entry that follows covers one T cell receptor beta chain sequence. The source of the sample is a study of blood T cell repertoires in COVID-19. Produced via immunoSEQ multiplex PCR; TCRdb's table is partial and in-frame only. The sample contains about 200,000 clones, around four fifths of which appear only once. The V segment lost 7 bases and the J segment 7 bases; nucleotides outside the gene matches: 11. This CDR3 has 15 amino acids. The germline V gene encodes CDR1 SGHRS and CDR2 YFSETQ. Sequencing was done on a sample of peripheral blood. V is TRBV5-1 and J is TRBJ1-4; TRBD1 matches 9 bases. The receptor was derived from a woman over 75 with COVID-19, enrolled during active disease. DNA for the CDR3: TGCGCCAGCTCCCCCCAGGGACAGGGTACTGAAAAACTGTTTTTT. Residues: CASSPQGQGTEKLFF.